This passage covers 26 T cell receptor beta chains from one sample sequenced in a study of cytomegalovirus exposure and HLA in healthy donors. PCR was performed using 60 Vbeta and 13 Jbeta primers. Repertoires were generated with immunoSEQ multiplex PCR, while TCRdb's copy carries only in-frame clones and drops some. The table lists 200,000 to 250,000 clones, over 65% of them singletons. Material for sequencing was PBMCs. Receptors originate from a man younger than 30 in good health and CMV-seronegative.

J is TRBJ1-2 and V is TRBV7-2, with D perhaps TRBD1 (5 bases). Germline V lookup: CDR1 SGHTA, CDR2 FQGNSA. The V end lost 1 base, the J end lost 8 bases, and 20 bases lay between the germline ends. The CDR3 spans 16 residues. CDR3: CASSLVLRSTVAGYTF. The CDR3, as DNA: TGTGCCAGCAGCTTAGTATTAAGGTCGACAGTGGCGGGCTACACCTTC. The complete variable domain, with remaining parts taken from reference TRBV7-2 and TRBJ1-2, reads GAGVSQSPSNKVTEKGKDVELRCDPISGHTALYWYRQSLGQGLEFLIYFQGNSAPDKSGLPSDRFSAERTGGSVSTLTIQRTQQEDSAVYLCASSLVLRSTVAGYTFGSGTRLTVV.

The CDR3 is CASSPTGHPTYEQYF. In nucleotides, the CDR3 is TGTGCCAGCAGTCCTACGGGTCACCCGACCTACGAGCAGTACTTC. This chain joins TRBV6-1 and TRBJ2-7; unclear D gene. There are 15 residues in the CDR3. Germline assignment: CDR1 MNHNS and CDR2 SASEGT. V gave up 5 bases and J gave up 2 bases, with 16 bases separating them.

The rearrangement uses TRBV21-1 and TRBJ2-2; the table calls TRBD1, which could not be checked here. TRBV21-1 is annotated as a pseudogene. The CDR3 has 16 amino acids. The CDR3 nucleotides are TGTGCCAGCAGCAACGGTTACAGATCGAGCACCGGGGAGCTGTTTTTT. This encodes CASSNGYRSSTGELFF.

This clone was detected only a few times. The V gene is TRBV28, the J gene TRBJ2-2, with 10 bases aligning to TRBD1. The CDR3 runs to 15 residues. The V gene's germline CDR1 is MDHEN and CDR2 SYDVKM. The trim removed 5 bases at V and 3 bases at J, leaving 3 bases unmatched. This CDR3 reads CASSPGTGDTGELFF. The DNA for the CDR3 is TGTGCCAGCAGTCCTGGGACAGGGGACACCGGGGAGCTGTTTTTT. The full variable domain, with the rest looked up from reference TRBV28 and TRBJ2-2, is DVKVTQSSRYLVKRTGEKVFLECVQDMDHENMFWYRQDPGLGLRLIYFSYDVKMKEKGDIPEGYSVSREKKERFSLILESASTNQTSMYLCASSPGTGDTGELFFGEGSRLTVL.

CDR3 protein: CASSYDRVTGNTIYF. CDR3 DNA: TGCGCCAGCAGCTATGACAGGGTAACTGGAAACACCATATATTTT. The rearrangement links TRBV5-1 to TRBJ1-3; 7 bases line up with TRBD1. J was trimmed by 2 bases and V by 3 bases; bases with no gene match: 5. CDR1 is SGHRS and CDR2 is YFSETQ in the germline V gene. The CDR3 runs to 15 residues.

The chain is built from TRBV9 and TRBJ2-1, with 10 bases fitting TRBD2. CDR3 length: 16 residues. In germline, CDR1 is SGDLS, CDR2 YYNGEE. The junction had 13 bases not matched to a gene; V was cut back by 3 bases and J by 10 bases. The CDR3 DNA follows: TGTGCCAGCAGCGCCATCGGGACTAGCGCCCGCTGGGAGCAGTTCTTC. It yields the protein CASSAIGTSARWEQFF. Drawing the rest from reference TRBV9 and TRBJ2-1, the complete variable domain is DSGVTQTPKHLITATGQRVTLRCSPRSGDLSVYWYQQSLDQGLQFLIQYYNGEERAKGNILERFSAQQFPDLHSELNLSSLELGDSALYFCASSAIGTSARWEQFFGPGTRLTVL.

This chain connects TRBV6-5 to TRBJ2-7; 8 nucleotides agree with TRBD1. This CDR3 spans 14 amino acids. CDR1 and CDR2 from the germline V gene are MNHEY and SVGAGI. The V gene end was trimmed by 6 bases and the J gene end by 3 bases; junction bases not matched to a gene: 7. The CDR3 loop reads CASRRRQGSYEQYF. CDR3 nucleotide sequence: TGTGCCAGCAGGCGAAGACAGGGGAGCTACGAGCAGTACTTC.

The chain carries TRBV27 and TRBJ2-7; D not resolved. CDR1 MNHEY and CDR2 SMNVEV come from the germline V gene (reference sequence). The CDR3 is made up of 12 amino acids. Trimming removed 4 bases from V and 7 bases from J, with 11 bases in between. Here the CDR3 DNA reads TGTGCCAGCAGTTCCGGGTCGAGGGAGCAGTACTTC. Protein sequence: CASSSGSREQYF.

J is TRBJ2-5 and V is TRBV7-9; the D gene is possibly TRBD1 (6 bases). CDR1 and CDR2 from the germline V gene are SEHNR and FQNEAQ (reference sequence). The CDR3 loop spans 12 amino acids. The V gene lost 5 bases and the J gene lost 4 bases, with 8 bases spanning the gap. The chain's CDR3 is CASSTQGETQYF. The CDR3 coding sequence is TGTGCCAGCAGCACACAGGGAGAGACCCAGTACTTC.

This clone has just a few counts. The chain is built from TRBV25-1 and TRBJ2-1; TRBD2 is a possible D gene (6 bases). V was cut by 3 bases and J by 3 bases, with 12 bases left in between. CDR1 MGHDK and CDR2 SYGVNS come from the germline V gene. The CDR3 contains 15 residues. Here the CDR3 DNA reads TGTGCCAGCAGTGACCGGGACTCTGGCTACAATGAGCAGTTCTTC. This codes for CASSDRDSGYNEQFF.

The rearrangement joins TRBV18 to TRBJ2-7; D ambiguous. The V and J ends lost 6 bases and 3 bases respectively, with 15 bases between them. The CDR3 consists of 14 residues. Germline assignment: CDR1 KGHSH and CDR2 LQKENI. The CDR3 coding sequence is TGTGCCAGCTCCCCTCAGGAAGGTCGCTACGAGCAGTACTTC. This codes for CASSPQEGRYEQYF.

The chain is built from TRBV29-1 and TRBJ1-2, with TRBD1 matching 10 bases. Germline values: CDR1 SQVTM, CDR2 ANQGSEA. Trimming at V came to 6 bases and at J to 8 bases, leaving 9 bases not matched to a gene. The CDR3 spans 13 residues. The DNA of the CDR3 is TGCAGCGTCGGACGGGGACAGGGGTACGGCTACACCTTC. As protein: CSVGRGQGYGYTF.

The J gene is TRBJ2-5, the V gene TRBV14; a weak D match, TRBD2 (6 bases). CDR1 and CDR2 from the germline V gene are SGHDN and FVKESK. V was cut by 5 bases and J by 7 bases, with 14 bases left in between. CDR3 length: 13 residues. This chain's CDR3 is CASSSGVGGTQYF. The CDR3 DNA sequence: TGTGCCAGCAGCTCCGGTGTGGGAGGGACCCAGTACTTC.

This clone showed up just once. For the CDR3, the DNA is TGCGCCAGCAGCTTGGAGATTGGCGGAAACACCATATATTTT. This translates into CASSLEIGGNTIYF. The J gene is TRBJ1-3, the V gene TRBV5-1, with D unclear. The V end lost 0 bases, the J end lost 4 bases, and 8 bases lay between the germline ends. The CDR3 sequence is 14 residues long. Germline V gene sequence: CDR1 SGHRS, CDR2 YFSETQ.

The rearrangement links TRBV28 to TRBJ2-5; 10 bases align to TRBD2. The germline CDR1 and CDR2 sequences are MDHEN and SYDVKM. This CDR3 contains 17 residues. The V segment lost 4 bases and the J segment 4 bases; nucleotides outside the gene matches: 12. Here the CDR3 reads CASSYVLSSGSLETQYF. The DNA for the CDR3 is TGTGCCAGCAGTTACGTGCTGTCTAGCGGGAGTTTAGAGACCCAGTACTTC.

V usage is TRBV19 and J usage is TRBJ1-4; 10 positions match TRBD1. V was clipped by 9 bases and J by 8 bases; unmatched bases: 6. The CDR3 totals 13 residues. The germline CDR1 and CDR2 sequences are LNHDA and SQIVND (reference sequence). Here the CDR3 DNA reads TGTGCCAGCCGGGACAGGGGCGGGGAAAAACTGTTTTTT. It specifies CASRDRGGEKLFF.

V and J are TRBV6-1 and TRBJ1-5; no reliable D call. The V and J ends lost 5 bases and 0 bases respectively, with 8 bases between them. The CDR3 contains 14 residues. Germline CDR1 MNHNS, CDR2 SASEGT. CDR3 loop: CASSQWASNQPQHF. Here the CDR3 DNA reads TGTGCCAGCAGTCAATGGGCTAGCAATCAGCCCCAGCATTTT.

The J gene is TRBJ1-1, the V gene TRBV5-8, with D unclear. Germline CDR1 is SGHTS and CDR2 is YDEGEE. V was clipped by 4 bases and J by 4 bases, with 17 bases between them. The CDR3 has 15 residues. The CDR3 sequence: CASSLSGGIGTEAFF. The DNA for the CDR3 is TGTGCCAGCAGCCTTAGTGGAGGGATCGGCACTGAAGCTTTCTTT.

The chain is built from TRBV6-5 and TRBJ2-6, with D possibly matching TRBD2 (7 bases). Deletions cut 8 bases from V and 1 base from J, with 12 bases between. The CDR3 is made up of 15 amino acids. From germline, CDR1 is MNHEY and CDR2 SVGAGI. CDR3 bases: TGTGCCAGCGGGGGGGCTTGGTCTGGGGCCAACGTCCTGACTTTC. It translates to CASGGAWSGANVLTF.

The chain recombines TRBV29-1 with TRBJ2-7; D is ambiguous. Germline V gene lookup returns CDR1 SQVTM and CDR2 ANQGSEA. V was cut by 3 bases and J by 3 bases, with 12 bases left in between. This CDR3 comprises 13 residues. In nucleotides, the CDR3 is TGCAGCGTTGAGGCAGACGACTTCTACGAGCAGTACTTC. Translated, it gives CSVEADDFYEQYF.

This rearrangement joins TRBV4-1 to TRBJ1-2; 7 bases are a match to TRBD1. After removal of 3 bases from V and 0 bases from J, the junction contained 16 bases not matched to a gene. Germline V lookup: CDR1 MGHRA, CDR2 YSYEKL. The CDR3 has 19 residues. The CDR3 loop reads CASSQDFDRVYVSNYGYTF. The CDR3 coding sequence is TGCGCCAGCAGCCAGGATTTCGACAGGGTCTACGTTTCTAACTATGGCTACACCTTC.

V and J are TRBV10-3 and TRBJ1-2; D is perhaps TRBD1 (5 bases). V dropped 8 bases and J dropped 4 bases, with 14 bases sitting between them. From germline, CDR1 is ENHRY and CDR2 SYGVKD. The CDR3 contains 13 residues. The CDR3 spells CAIGRQTPYGYTF. The CDR3 region has the DNA TGTGCCATCGGGCGACAGACGCCCTATGGCTACACCTTC.

A word on this clone: One junction end disagrees with the germline gene, perhaps due to a read error. The genes are TRBV6-1 and TRBJ1-5; D is possibly TRBD1 (6 bases). This CDR3 is 12 amino acids long. The germline gives CDR1 MNHNS, CDR2 SASEGT. The CDR3, as DNA: TGTGCCAGCAGCGAAGACAGGCGAGACCAGCATTTT. Residues: CASSEDRRDQHF.

The chain couples TRBV6-5 to TRBJ2-7; 7 nucleotides agree with TRBD1. This CDR3 is built from 14 residues. V was pared by 8 bases and J by 6 bases, with 13 bases of the junction left unmatched. Germline V gene sequence: CDR1 MNHEY, CDR2 SVGAGI. The CDR3 spells CASGVGQTSREQYF. CDR3 in DNA: TGTGCCAGCGGGGTGGGACAGACGAGCCGCGAGCAGTACTTC.

J is TRBJ1-2 and V is TRBV29-1; no clear D gene. The CDR3 has 12 residues. CDR1 and CDR2 (germline): SQVTM, ANQGSEA. V was trimmed by 7 bases and J by 2 bases, leaving 11 bases between them. In nucleotides, the CDR3 is TGCAGCGCTACTAATATCAACTATGGCTACACCTTC. Residues: CSATNINYGYTF.

The chain has TRBV7-8 and TRBJ1-1; D gene uncertain. With 1 base removed from V and 8 bases from J, the gap between germline ends came to 11 bases. This CDR3 comprises 13 residues. The germline V gene has CDR1 SGHVS and CDR2 FQNEAQ. In nucleotides, the CDR3 is TGTGCCAGCAGCTTAGGAGGAGTGAGAGAAGCTTTCTTT. Protein product: CASSLGGVREAFF.